A selection of T cell receptor beta chains follows, all from one sample in a study of shared clonotypes between healthy human individuals. Assay used: immunoSEQ multiplex PCR; TCRdb lists only in-frame clones, some missing. The sample lists hundreds of thousands of clones; 96% were seen once. Sequencing was done on a sample of naive CD8+ T cells sorted from blood. The receptors originated from a woman aged 30 to 39 in good health. Each CDR3 is given with its conserved first and last residue. The D gene is left open where the match is weak. Not all rows give a size; the values are once, few, many and, for expanded clones, a class.

clone_size	v_call	j_call	d_call	cdr3_aa	cdr3_nt
.	TRBV28	TRBJ1-5	.	CASSLFGPLTGRYQPQHF	TGTGCCAGCAGTTTATTCGGCCCTCTTACCGGCCGTTATCAGCCCCAGCATTTT
.	TRBV9	TRBJ2-3	.	CASGGNTDTQYF	TGTGCCAGCGGGGGGAACACAGATACGCAGTATTTT
.	TRBV27	TRBJ1-2	.	CASSSSIQGENYGYTF	TGTGCCAGCAGTTCGAGCATTCAGGGCGAAAACTATGGCTACACCTTC
.	TRBV5-1	TRBJ2-7	TRBD1	CASSLASGQGKYEQYF	TGCGCCAGCAGCTTGGCCTCGGGACAGGGTAAATACGAGCAGTACTTC
.	TRBV28	TRBJ2-2	.	CASSFLLPTGELFF	TGTGCCAGCAGTTTTTTACTGCCGACCGGGGAGCTGTTTTTT
.	TRBV5-4	TRBJ2-2	TRBD2	CASSPVDSGHSGTGELFF	TGTGCCAGCAGCCCTGTGGATAGCGGGCACTCGGGCACCGGGGAGCTGTTTTTT
.	TRBV5-1	TRBJ2-7	.	CASSFSTAVLYEQYF	TGCGCCAGCAGCTTCAGCACAGCTGTCCTCTACGAGCAGTACTTC
few	TRBV4-1	TRBJ2-3	TRBD2	CASSLLTGLIGGDTQYF	TGCGCCAGCAGCCTTCTAACGGGACTAATAGGTGGAGATACGCAGTATTTT
.	TRBV10-3	TRBJ2-5	TRBD2	CAISSPTSGISQETQYF	TGTGCCATCAGTTCGCCGACTAGCGGGATTTCTCAAGAGACCCAGTACTTC
.	TRBV19	TRBJ1-2	.	CASGSSYYGYTF	TGTGCCAGTGGGAGCTCATACTATGGCTACACCTTC
.	TRBV30	TRBJ2-1	.	CAWSVGCQPIPHNEQFF	TGTGCCTGGAGTGTAGGGTGCCAGCCGATCCCCCACAATGAGCAGTTCTTC
.	TRBV28	TRBJ1-1	.	CASSLRHTNTEAFF	TGTGCCAGCAGTTTACGACATACGAACACTGAAGCTTTCTTT
.	TRBV7-6	TRBJ2-3	.	CASSPWAQPTDTQYF	TGTGCCAGCAGCCCTTGGGCCCAGCCCACAGATACGCAGTATTTT
.	TRBV5-6	TRBJ2-1	.	CASSSLNRGPYNEQFF	TGTGCCAGCAGCTCCCTGAACCGGGGGCCCTACAATGAGCAGTTCTTC
.	TRBV29-1	TRBJ2-3	TRBD2	CSDLAPAGKGKDTQYF	TGCAGCGACCTAGCCCCAGCGGGAAAGGGCAAAGATACGCAGTATTTT
.	TRBV7-2	TRBJ2-7	.	CASSLDGVPLEQYF	TGTGCCAGCAGCTTAGACGGAGTCCCCCTCGAGCAGTACTTC
.	TRBV6-1	TRBJ1-4	.	CASSPRGLNEKLFF	TGTGCCAGCAGCCCCCGCGGACTGAATGAAAAACTGTTTTTT
once	TRBV9	TRBJ1-4	TRBD1	CASSVSGGAGDEKLFF	TGTGCCAGCAGCGTGTCAGGGGGCGCGGGTGATGAAAAACTGTTTTTT
.	TRBV29-1	TRBJ2-5	TRBD2	CSVTSGSRSEETQYF	TGCAGCGTTACTAGCGGGAGTAGGAGTGAAGAGACCCAGTACTTC
.	TRBV10-2	TRBJ2-3	TRBD1	CVSSEGTGRTDTQYF	TGCGTCAGCAGTGAGGGGACAGGGAGGACAGATACGCAGTATTTT
.	TRBV27	TRBJ2-3	.	CASSLVGYSTDTQYF	TGTGCCAGCAGTTTAGTAGGATACAGCACAGATACGCAGTATTTT
once	TRBV7-2	TRBJ2-3	TRBD2	CASSLAEREVGYTQYF	TGTGCCAGCAGCTTAGCTGAGCGGGAGGTGGGTTATACGCAGTATTTT
.	TRBV5-1	TRBJ2-5	TRBD2	CASSLESGLAGTLYIQYF	TGCGCCAGCAGCTTGGAGTCCGGACTAGCGGGAACTTTATATATACAGTACTTC
few	TRBV9	TRBJ1-2	.	CASSGDGYTF	TGTGCCAGCAGCGGCGATGGCTACACCTTC
.	TRBV19	TRBJ1-2	.	CASSIDDGSTNGYTF	TGTGCCAGTAGTATAGATGACGGCTCTACAAACGGCTACACCTTC
.	TRBV10-3	TRBJ2-3	.	CAISEWGVGGVPTDTQYF	TGTGCCATCAGTGAGTGGGGCGTTGGGGGCGTCCCCACAGATACGCAGTATTTT
few	TRBV6-6	TRBJ2-2	.	CASSRTGELFF	TGTGCCAGCAGCCGGACCGGGGAGCTGTTTTTT
.	TRBV5-4	TRBJ2-1	.	CASSPGENNEQFF	TGTGCCAGCAGCCCAGGGGAAAACAATGAGCAGTTCTTC
once	TRBV6-5	TRBJ2-3	.	CASSLSWTDTQYF	TGTGCCAGCAGTTTATCTTGGACGGATACGCAGTATTTT
.	TRBV2	TRBJ1-5	.	CASSEVRGDGQPQHF	TGTGCCAGCAGTGAAGTACGAGGGGATGGTCAGCCCCAGCATTTT
.	TRBV9	TRBJ2-7	TRBD2	CASSVGEGTVYEQYF	TGTGCCAGCAGCGTAGGGGAGGGGACGGTCTACGAGCAGTACTTC
once	TRBV27	TRBJ2-1	.	CASSLPMREQFF	TGTGCCAGCAGTTTACCCATGCGTGAGCAGTTCTTC
.	TRBV11-2	TRBJ1-4	TRBD1	CASSLDAGGSEKLFF	TGTGCCAGCAGCTTAGATGCAGGGGGCTCTGAAAAACTGTTTTTT
.	TRBV9	TRBJ1-1	TRBD1	CASSGGDRGTEAFF	TGTGCCAGCAGCGGGGGTGACAGGGGCACTGAAGCTTTCTTT
.	TRBV11-3	TRBJ1-1	.	CASSPTGPGTEAFF	TGTGCCAGCAGCCCCACAGGGCCGGGCACTGAAGCTTTCTTT
.	TRBV5-1	TRBJ2-7	TRBD1	CASSSGTGTVYEQYF	TGCGCCAGCAGCTCCGGGACAGGCACCGTGTACGAGCAGTACTTC
.	TRBV7-9	TRBJ2-7	TRBD2	CASSSTGGARQYEQYF	TGTGCCAGCAGCTCCACGGGAGGAGCGAGACAGTACGAGCAGTACTTC
.	TRBV28	TRBJ1-2	.	CASSDPGRTVYGYTF	TGTGCCAGCAGCGATCCGGGGAGGACAGTCTATGGCTACACCTTC
.	TRBV7-6	TRBJ2-1	TRBD2	CASSFSTSGRINEQFF	TGTGCCAGCAGCTTTTCGACTAGCGGGAGAATCAATGAGCAGTTCTTC
.	TRBV4-1	TRBJ2-1	TRBD2	CASSFGTSGSSEQFF	TGCGCCAGCAGCTTCGGGACTAGCGGGAGTAGTGAGCAGTTCTTC
once	TRBV28	TRBJ2-5	TRBD2	CASRMETSGTETQYF	TGTGCCAGCAGGATGGAAACTAGCGGGACCGAGACCCAGTACTTC
.	TRBV7-8	TRBJ2-3	TRBD2	CASSPGLAGVTDTQYF	TGTGCCAGCAGCCCGGGACTAGCGGGAGTGACAGATACGCAGTATTTT
once	TRBV19	TRBJ2-7	TRBD1	CASSEKQGSLREQYF	TGTGCCAGTAGCGAAAAACAGGGGTCGCTACGCGAGCAGTACTTC
.	TRBV19	TRBJ1-5	.	CASSHQTYSNQPQHF	TGTGCCAGTAGTCATCAGACTTATAGCAATCAGCCCCAGCATTTT
.	TRBV28	TRBJ2-7	.	CASSSGTSYEQYF	TGTGCCAGCAGTTCCGGGACAAGCTACGAGCAGTACTTC
.	TRBV27	TRBJ2-7	TRBD2	CASNWRTSGSYEQYF	TGTGCCAGCAATTGGAGGACTAGCGGCTCCTACGAGCAGTACTTC